The 10 T cell receptor beta chains presented below share a single source sample, sequenced in a study of blood T cell repertoires in COVID-19. Measured with immunoSEQ multiplex PCR; TCRdb has only the in-frame clones, and not every one. Altogether under 200,000 clones are present, roughly 77% being singletons, with the ten largest covering 6.5%. Sequencing input: peripheral blood. The receptors come from a man between 65 and 85 years old with active or convalescent COVID-19.

The gene calls are TRBV10-3 and TRBJ2-2; TRBD1 is a possible D gene (6 bases). CDR1 is ENHRY, CDR2 SYGVKD, per germline. The CDR3 spans 14 residues. V lost 3 bases, J lost 5 bases, and 10 bases lay in between. Here the CDR3 reads CAISERRGTGELFF. The DNA for the CDR3 is TGTGCCATCAGTGAACGAAGGGGGACCGGGGAGCTGTTTTTT.

V usage is TRBV6-1 and J usage is TRBJ2-3, with a weak D call TRBD1 (6 bases). This CDR3 region has 12 residues. V was cut by 3 bases and J by 6 bases, with 7 bases left in between. The V gene's germline CDR1 is MNHNS and CDR2 SASEGT. CDR3 in amino acids: CASSETGDTQYF. CDR3 nucleotides: TGTGCCAGCAGTGAGACAGGTGATACGCAGTATTTT.

CDR3 region: CASGSAGAAYNEQFF. For the CDR3, the DNA is TGTGCCAGCGGATCAGCGGGAGCGGCCTACAATGAGCAGTTCTTC. V and J are TRBV11-1 and TRBJ2-1, with TRBD2 identical over 8 bases. Germline lookup yields CDR1 SGHAT and CDR2 FQDESV (reference sequence). The CDR3 is made up of 15 amino acids. The J segment lost 2 bases and the V segment lost 8 bases, leaving 8 bases of the junction unmatched.

V usage is TRBV9 and J usage is TRBJ2-1; 12 positions match TRBD2. The J segment lost 5 bases and the V segment lost 2 bases, leaving 11 bases of the junction unmatched. This CDR3 region has 18 residues. Germline values: CDR1 SGDLS, CDR2 YYNGEE. The DNA for the CDR3 is TGTGCCAGCAGCGTCCGTGAACTAGCGGGAGGTCCCCACAATGAGCAGTTCTTC. Translating gives CASSVRELAGGPHNEQFF. Using reference TRBV9 and TRBJ2-1 for the parts outside the CDR3, the full variable domain is DSGVTQTPKHLITATGQRVTLRCSPRSGDLSVYWYQQSLDQGLQFLIQYYNGEERAKGNILERFSAQQFPDLHSELNLSSLELGDSALYFCASSVRELAGGPHNEQFFGPGTRLTVL.

This clone has only one observation. V usage is TRBV7-9 and J usage is TRBJ1-6; TRBD1 agrees at 7 bases. V dropped 4 bases and J dropped 8; count of bases not matched to a gene: 2. From germline, CDR1 is SEHNR and CDR2 FQNEAQ (reference sequence). The CDR3 covers 13 residues. In nucleotides, the CDR3 is TGTGCCAGCAGCTCTGGACAGGATTCACCCCTCCACTTT. This sequence encodes CASSSGQDSPLHF.

This sequence joins TRBV7-9 and TRBJ2-5; 7 bases agree with TRBD1. The CDR3 covers 14 residues. Germline V gene lookup returns CDR1 SEHNR and CDR2 FQNEAQ (reference sequence). V lost 5 bases to trimming and J lost 5 bases; unmatched junction nucleotides: 8. CDR3 coding DNA: TGTGCCAGCAGCGATACAGGGGCGCGGGAGACCCAGTACTTC. Its protein product is CASSDTGARETQYF.

The J gene is TRBJ1-1, the V gene TRBV28, with D unresolved. Germline V gene lookup returns CDR1 MDHEN and CDR2 SYDVKM. V was clipped by 10 bases and J by 2 bases, with 20 bases between them. The CDR3 runs to 15 residues. The CDR3 sequence is CATRSRFIQNTEAFF. DNA for the CDR3: TGTGCCACCCGATCGAGGTTCATACAAAACACTGAAGCTTTCTTT.

The rearrangement links TRBV3-1 (or the pseudogene TRBV3-2) to TRBJ2-7, with 7 bases matching TRBD2. The germline V gene encodes CDR1 LGHDT and CDR2 YNNKEL (reference sequence). V was pared by 3 bases and J by 4 bases, with 9 bases of the junction left unmatched. The CDR3 covers 15 residues. CDR3 coding DNA: TGTGCCAGCAGCCAGGGCAACGGGGGGATTTACGAGCAGTACTTC. The encoded protein is CASSQGNGGIYEQYF.

This clone has just one count. This sequence joins TRBV5-6 and TRBJ2-7; D gene uncertain. Germline V gene data show CDR1 as SGHDT and CDR2 as YYEEEE. The CDR3 is 14 residues long. V dropped 2 bases and J dropped 0 bases, with 9 bases sitting between them. The CDR3 spells CASSLVRNSYEQYF. CDR3 nucleotide sequence: TGTGCCAGCAGCTTAGTGAGGAACTCCTACGAGCAGTACTTC.

This clone was picked up a small number of times. The chain is built from TRBV6-1 and TRBJ1-2, with a tentative D call TRBD1 (5 bases). With 3 bases removed from V and 4 bases from J, the gap between germline ends came to 18 bases. Germline V CDR1 and CDR2: MNHNS, SASEGT. The CDR3 sequence is 16 residues long. Written as DNA, the CDR3 is TGTGCCAGCAGTGATTCCGGGGGGTATCCCCTCTATGGCTACACCTTC. Translation: CASSDSGGYPLYGYTF.